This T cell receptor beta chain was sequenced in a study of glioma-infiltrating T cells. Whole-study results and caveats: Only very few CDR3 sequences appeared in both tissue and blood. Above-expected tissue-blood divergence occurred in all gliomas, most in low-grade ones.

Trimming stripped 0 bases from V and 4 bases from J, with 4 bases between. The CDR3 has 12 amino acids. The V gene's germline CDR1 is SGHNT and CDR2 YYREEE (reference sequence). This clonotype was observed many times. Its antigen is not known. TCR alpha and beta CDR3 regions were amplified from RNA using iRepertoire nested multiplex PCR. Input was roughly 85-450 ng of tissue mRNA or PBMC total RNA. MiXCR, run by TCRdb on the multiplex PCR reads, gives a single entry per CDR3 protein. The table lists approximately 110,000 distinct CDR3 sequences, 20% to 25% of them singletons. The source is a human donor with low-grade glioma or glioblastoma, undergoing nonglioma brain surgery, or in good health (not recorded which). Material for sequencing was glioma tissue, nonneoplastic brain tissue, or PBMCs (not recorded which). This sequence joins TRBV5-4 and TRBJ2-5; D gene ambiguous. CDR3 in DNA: TGTGCCAGCAGCTTGGAGATAGAGACCCAGTACTTC. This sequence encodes CASSLEIETQYF.